These T cell receptor beta chains were read from a single sample in a study of blood T cell repertoires in COVID-19. Assay used: immunoSEQ multiplex PCR; TCRdb lists only in-frame clones, some missing. The sample carries approximately 290,000 clones, roughly four fifths recorded once. Sequencing was done on a sample of peripheral blood. These receptors were obtained from a person aged 70 to 79 with COVID-19, enrolled during active disease. The CDR3 runs from the conserved cysteine through the conserved F or W. The order of the fields is clone size, V gene, D gene, J gene, CDR3 protein, CDR3 DNA. A D gene is named only where the DNA matches it firmly. Clone size, where shown, is once, few, many, or a class for clones that have expanded.

clone_size: once; v_call: TRBV4-3; d_call: TRBD1; j_call: TRBJ2-5; cdr3_aa: CASSQDGTGRGETQYF; cdr3_nt: TGCGCCAGCAGCCAAGACGGGACAGGGCGAGGAGAGACCCAGTACTTC
clone_size: .; v_call: TRBV4-1; d_call: .; j_call: TRBJ2-1; cdr3_aa: CASSQARDSYNEQFF; cdr3_nt: TGCGCCAGCAGCCAGGCCAGGGACTCCTACAATGAGCAGTTCTTC
clone_size: .; v_call: TRBV25-1; d_call: TRBD1; j_call: TRBJ2-2; cdr3_aa: CASSVGRTGVTGELFF; cdr3_nt: TGTGCCAGCAGTGTCGGTAGGACAGGGGTCACTGGGGAGCTGTTTTTT
clone_size: .; v_call: TRBV15; d_call: TRBD1; j_call: TRBJ2-3; cdr3_aa: CATSRKDRGGTDTQYF; cdr3_nt: TGTGCCACCAGCAGGAAGGACAGGGGGGGCACAGATACGCAGTATTTT
clone_size: .; v_call: TRBV5-4; d_call: TRBD1; j_call: TRBJ2-2; cdr3_aa: CASSDRVNTGELFF; cdr3_nt: TGTGCCAGCAGCGACAGGGTTAACACCGGGGAGCTGTTTTTT
clone_size: .; v_call: TRBV5-1; d_call: TRBD1; j_call: TRBJ2-7; cdr3_aa: CASSRDRETVYEQYF; cdr3_nt: TGCGCCAGCAGCCGTGACAGGGAAACTGTCTACGAGCAGTACTTC
clone_size: .; v_call: TRBV9; d_call: .; j_call: TRBJ2-2; cdr3_aa: CASSAWGHTGELFF; cdr3_nt: TGTGCCAGCAGTGCTTGGGGGCACACCGGGGAGCTGTTTTTT
clone_size: .; v_call: TRBV5-5; d_call: .; j_call: TRBJ1-3; cdr3_aa: CASSPQGTWGNTIYF; cdr3_nt: TGTGCCAGCAGCCCCCAGGGAACGTGGGGAAACACCATATATTTT
clone_size: few; v_call: TRBV19; d_call: TRBD1; j_call: TRBJ2-2; cdr3_aa: CASGDRGMAGELFF; cdr3_nt: TGTGCCAGTGGCGACAGGGGAATGGCCGGGGAGCTGTTTTTT
clone_size: .; v_call: TRBV3-1/TRBV3-2; d_call: .; j_call: TRBJ2-7; cdr3_aa: CASAWGTSYEQYF; cdr3_nt: TGTGCCAGCGCCTGGGGGACTTCCTACGAGCAGTACTTC
clone_size: once; v_call: TRBV19; d_call: .; j_call: TRBJ1-5; cdr3_aa: CASTHLQGRNQPQHF; cdr3_nt: TGTGCCAGTACCCATTTGCAGGGGCGCAATCAGCCCCAGCATTTT
clone_size: .; v_call: TRBV5-1; d_call: .; j_call: TRBJ1-3; cdr3_aa: CASSSRGASGNTIYF; cdr3_nt: TGCGCCAGCAGCTCCCGGGGGGCCTCTGGAAACACCATATATTTT
clone_size: .; v_call: TRBV6-2/TRBV6-3; d_call: TRBD1; j_call: TRBJ1-2; cdr3_aa: CASSKTGNYGYTF; cdr3_nt: TGTGCCAGCAGTAAGACAGGGAACTATGGCTACACCTTC
clone_size: .; v_call: TRBV7-8; d_call: TRBD2; j_call: TRBJ2-2; cdr3_aa: CASSSAGGVTTGELFF; cdr3_nt: TGTGCCAGCAGCTCGGCGGGGGGAGTGACGACCGGGGAGCTGTTTTTT
clone_size: .; v_call: TRBV11-2; d_call: TRBD1; j_call: TRBJ1-2; cdr3_aa: CASSSTGRGYTF; cdr3_nt: TGTGCCAGTAGCTCGACAGGGCGTGGCTACACCTTC
clone_size: .; v_call: TRBV10-3; d_call: .; j_call: TRBJ1-4; cdr3_aa: CAISQRGGRANEKLFF; cdr3_nt: TGTGCCATCAGCCAACGGGGGGGTAGGGCTAACGAAAAACTGTTTTTT
clone_size: .; v_call: TRBV6-5; d_call: .; j_call: TRBJ1-1; cdr3_aa: CASSSGKATEAFF; cdr3_nt: TGTGCCAGCAGCTCCGGGAAGGCCACTGAAGCTTTCTTT
clone_size: .; v_call: TRBV19; d_call: TRBD1; j_call: TRBJ1-1; cdr3_aa: CASSIRRGSTEAFF; cdr3_nt: TGTGCCAGTAGTATACGCAGGGGGAGTACTGAAGCTTTCTTT
clone_size: .; v_call: TRBV10-2; d_call: TRBD1; j_call: TRBJ1-4; cdr3_aa: CASQTGRVEKLFF; cdr3_nt: TGCGCCAGCCAGACAGGGAGAGTTGAAAAACTGTTTTTT
clone_size: .; v_call: TRBV7-9; d_call: TRBD1; j_call: TRBJ1-6; cdr3_aa: CASSLRQGGNSPLHF; cdr3_nt: TGTGCCAGCAGCCTAAGACAGGGTGGTAATTCACCCCTCCACTTT
clone_size: few; v_call: TRBV7-8; d_call: TRBD1; j_call: TRBJ1-1; cdr3_aa: CASSLRLWDRTSNTEAFF; cdr3_nt: TGTGCCAGCAGCTTACGTCTCTGGGACAGGACATCGAACACTGAAGCTTTCTTT
clone_size: .; v_call: TRBV10-3; d_call: TRBD1; j_call: TRBJ1-1; cdr3_aa: CAISDWTGGTEAFF; cdr3_nt: TGTGCCATCAGTGACTGGACAGGGGGCACTGAAGCTTTCTTT
clone_size: .; v_call: TRBV18; d_call: TRBD1; j_call: TRBJ2-5; cdr3_aa: CASSPIDRVSSGTQYF; cdr3_nt: TGTGCCAGCTCACCAATCGACAGGGTCTCTTCGGGGACCCAGTACTTC
clone_size: .; v_call: TRBV7-9; d_call: TRBD1; j_call: TRBJ2-7; cdr3_aa: CASSSTGGFYEQYF; cdr3_nt: TGTGCCAGCAGCTCGACAGGGGGCTTCTACGAGCAGTACTTC
clone_size: .; v_call: TRBV4-3; d_call: TRBD2; j_call: TRBJ2-1; cdr3_aa: CASSQRLAGGHEQFF; cdr3_nt: TGCGCCAGCAGCCAAAGACTAGCGGGAGGGCATGAGCAGTTCTTC
clone_size: .; v_call: TRBV19; d_call: TRBD2; j_call: TRBJ2-7; cdr3_aa: CASSIGPGTIYEQYF; cdr3_nt: TGTGCCAGTAGTATAGGGCCGGGGACTATCTACGAGCAGTACTTC
clone_size: .; v_call: TRBV2; d_call: .; j_call: TRBJ1-2; cdr3_aa: CASSGWTLNGYTF; cdr3_nt: TGTGCCAGCAGCGGCTGGACACTTAATGGCTACACCTTC
clone_size: .; v_call: TRBV6-5; d_call: TRBD1; j_call: TRBJ2-5; cdr3_aa: CASSYSRDRGGETQYF; cdr3_nt: TGTGCCAGCAGTTACTCTCGGGACAGGGGTGGAGAGACCCAGTACTTC
clone_size: once; v_call: TRBV4-2; d_call: TRBD1; j_call: TRBJ1-2; cdr3_aa: CASSNTGTVEGYTF; cdr3_nt: TGTGCCAGCAGCAACACCGGGACAGTCGAGGGCTACACCTTC
clone_size: .; v_call: TRBV6-6; d_call: .; j_call: TRBJ1-2; cdr3_aa: CASSYGGLDYGYTF; cdr3_nt: TGTGCCAGCAGCTACGGTGGGCTGGACTATGGCTACACCTTC
clone_size: .; v_call: TRBV5-4; d_call: TRBD1; j_call: TRBJ1-3; cdr3_aa: CASSRQGSGNTIYF; cdr3_nt: TGTGCCAGCAGCCGACAGGGGTCGGGAAACACCATATATTTT
clone_size: .; v_call: TRBV19; d_call: TRBD1; j_call: TRBJ1-5; cdr3_aa: CAGGQGFGQPQHF; cdr3_nt: TGTGCCGGGGGACAGGGGTTTGGTCAGCCCCAGCATTTT
clone_size: few; v_call: TRBV10-3; d_call: TRBD2; j_call: TRBJ2-1; cdr3_aa: CAIVAGANNEQFF; cdr3_nt: TGTGCCATCGTAGCGGGGGCCAACAATGAGCAGTTCTTC
clone_size: .; v_call: TRBV4-3; d_call: .; j_call: TRBJ1-2; cdr3_aa: CASSQRFARNYGYTF; cdr3_nt: TGCGCCAGCAGCCAGCGGTTTGCGCGGAACTATGGCTACACCTTC
clone_size: .; v_call: TRBV10-2; d_call: .; j_call: TRBJ2-3; cdr3_aa: CASSDGRAQYF; cdr3_nt: TGCGCCAGCAGTGACGGTCGGGCGCAGTATTTT
clone_size: .; v_call: TRBV13; d_call: .; j_call: TRBJ2-3; cdr3_aa: CASSFQATSTDTQYF; cdr3_nt: TGTGCCAGCAGCTTCCAGGCCACTAGCACAGATACGCAGTATTTT
clone_size: .; v_call: TRBV4-1; d_call: TRBD1; j_call: TRBJ2-2; cdr3_aa: CASSHSTGANTGELFF; cdr3_nt: TGCGCCAGCAGCCACTCTACAGGGGCGAACACCGGGGAGCTGTTTTTT
clone_size: .; v_call: TRBV14; d_call: TRBD1; j_call: TRBJ2-3; cdr3_aa: CASNQFAGTGATDTQYF; cdr3_nt: TGTGCCAGCAACCAATTCGCCGGGACAGGGGCCACAGATACGCAGTATTTT
clone_size: .; v_call: TRBV5-8; d_call: .; j_call: TRBJ2-1; cdr3_aa: CASSRPFQDLYNEQFF; cdr3_nt: TGTGCCAGCAGCCGCCCCTTCCAAGACTTATACAATGAGCAGTTCTTC
clone_size: .; v_call: TRBV28; d_call: .; j_call: TRBJ1-1; cdr3_aa: CASSKAGQDRMTGAFF; cdr3_nt: TGTGCCAGCAGCAAGGCAGGGCAGGACCGAATGACGGGAGCTTTCTTT
clone_size: .; v_call: TRBV2; d_call: TRBD1; j_call: TRBJ1-2; cdr3_aa: CASSGGQGWYYGYTF; cdr3_nt: TGTGCCAGCAGTGGGGGACAGGGCTGGTACTATGGCTACACCTTC
clone_size: .; v_call: TRBV7-2; d_call: .; j_call: TRBJ2-3; cdr3_aa: CASSLGSKRSGSTQYF; cdr3_nt: TGTGCCAGCAGCTTAGGCTCTAAGCGGTCCGGCTCTACGCAGTATTTT
clone_size: .; v_call: TRBV7-2; d_call: TRBD1; j_call: TRBJ1-4; cdr3_aa: CASSSDRGQDKLFF; cdr3_nt: TGTGCCAGCAGCTCGGACAGGGGTCAAGATAAACTGTTTTTT
clone_size: .; v_call: TRBV9; d_call: TRBD1; j_call: TRBJ1-6; cdr3_aa: CASSVASGQGKSPLHF; cdr3_nt: TGTGCCAGCAGCGTAGCAAGCGGACAGGGTAAATCACCCCTCCACTTT
clone_size: few; v_call: TRBV6-2/TRBV6-3; d_call: .; j_call: TRBJ1-5; cdr3_aa: CASSYSRNQPQHF; cdr3_nt: TGTGCCAGCAGTTATTCGAGGAATCAGCCCCAGCATTTT
clone_size: .; v_call: TRBV28; d_call: .; j_call: TRBJ2-3; cdr3_aa: CASGISTDTQYF; cdr3_nt: TGTGCCAGCGGCATAAGCACAGATACGCAGTATTTT
clone_size: .; v_call: TRBV10-2; d_call: TRBD1; j_call: TRBJ1-2; cdr3_aa: CATQLDRGVGYTF; cdr3_nt: TGCGCCACCCAATTGGACAGGGGCGTAGGCTACACCTTC
clone_size: .; v_call: TRBV14; d_call: .; j_call: TRBJ1-6; cdr3_aa: CASSQKTGPSSYNSPLHF; cdr3_nt: TGTGCCAGCAGCCAAAAGACAGGACCGAGCTCCTATAATTCACCCCTCCACTTT
clone_size: .; v_call: TRBV10-3; d_call: TRBD1; j_call: TRBJ1-3; cdr3_aa: CAIGTESGNTIYF; cdr3_nt: TGTGCCATTGGGACAGAGTCTGGAAACACCATATATTTT